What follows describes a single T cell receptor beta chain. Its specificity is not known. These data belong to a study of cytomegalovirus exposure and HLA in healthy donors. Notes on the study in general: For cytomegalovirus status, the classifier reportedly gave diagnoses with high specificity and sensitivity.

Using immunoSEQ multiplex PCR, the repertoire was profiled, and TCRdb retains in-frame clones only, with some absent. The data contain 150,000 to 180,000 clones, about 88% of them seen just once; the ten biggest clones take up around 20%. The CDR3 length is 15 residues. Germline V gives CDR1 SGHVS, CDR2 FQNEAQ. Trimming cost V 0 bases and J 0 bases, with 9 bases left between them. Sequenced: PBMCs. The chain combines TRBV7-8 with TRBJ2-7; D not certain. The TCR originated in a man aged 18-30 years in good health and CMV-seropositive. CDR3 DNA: TGTGCCAGCAGCTTAGCGGCAAGGAGCTCCTACGAGCAGTACTTC. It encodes CASSLAARSSYEQYF.